This TCR beta chain is drawn from a study of T cells in Graves' hyperthyroidism and ophthalmopathy. Study-wide findings and caveats: Blood held most thyroid clonotypes expanded above 0.001 frequency. Through a model of 13 V-J features, ophthalmopathy was separated from stable hyperthyroidism.

This clonotype was seen ten or more times. Antigen unknown. Exclusion followed for patients with uncontrolled infection, other autoimmune disease, pregnancy or lactation. Amplification of TCR beta CDR3 regions used RNA as the template. Carried out on the TCR CDR3, a first-round RT-PCR used the HTBI primer set. TCRdb ran MiXCR on the multiplex PCR reads and lists one entry per CDR3 protein. There are 310,000 or so distinct CDR3 sequences in the sample; approximately 15% occur only once, and around 61% lies in the top ten. The source of this sequence is an older woman with Graves' ophthalmopathy. The sample comprised blood.

As DNA, the CDR3 is TGTGCCAGCAGCCAATTCCAGGGGGCGCGGACTGGAAACACCATATATTTT. Translated: CASSQFQGARTGNTIYF. The V and J genes are TRBV3-1 and TRBJ1-3, with TRBD1 matching 8 bases. CDR3 length equals 17 residues. Germline V gene sequence: CDR1 LGHDT, CDR2 YNNKEL (reference sequence). V gave up 2 bases and J gave up 2 bases; unmatched junction bases: 8.